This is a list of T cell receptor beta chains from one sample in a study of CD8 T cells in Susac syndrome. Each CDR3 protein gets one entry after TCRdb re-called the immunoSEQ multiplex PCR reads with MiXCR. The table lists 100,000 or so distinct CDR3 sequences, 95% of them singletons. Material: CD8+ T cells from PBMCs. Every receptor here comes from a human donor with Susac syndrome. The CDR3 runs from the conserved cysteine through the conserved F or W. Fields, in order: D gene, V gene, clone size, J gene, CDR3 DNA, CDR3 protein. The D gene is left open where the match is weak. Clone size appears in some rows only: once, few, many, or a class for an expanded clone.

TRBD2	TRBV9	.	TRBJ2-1	TGTGCCAGCAGCGTTCGGGAGGCCCACCAATACAATGAGCAGTTCTTC	CASSVREAHQYNEQFF
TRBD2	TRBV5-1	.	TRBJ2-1	TGCGCCAGCAGCTTAACTAGCGGGAGATACAATGAGCAGTTCTTC	CASSLTSGRYNEQFF
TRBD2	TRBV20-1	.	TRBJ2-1	TGCAGTGCTCTCGGGCGGGAGGGAAGCTACAATGAGCAGTTCTTC	CSALGREGSYNEQFF
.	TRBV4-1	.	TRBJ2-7	TGCGCCAGCAGAAAAACGGACGAGGACGAGCAGTACTTC	CASRKTDEDEQYF
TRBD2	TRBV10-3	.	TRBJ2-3	TGTGCCATCAGTGAGTCGACTAGCGCTCTAGATACGCAGTATTTT	CAISESTSALDTQYF
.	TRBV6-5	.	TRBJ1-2	TGTGCCAGCAGTTACAAGGGTTATGGCTACACCTTC	CASSYKGYGYTF
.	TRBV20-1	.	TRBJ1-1	TGCAGTGCCATAGAACCGGGCGGCGACACTGAAGCTTTCTTT	CSAIEPGGDTEAFF
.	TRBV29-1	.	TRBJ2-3	TGCAGCGCCAAACTGGATTTCACAGATACGCAGTATTTT	CSAKLDFTDTQYF
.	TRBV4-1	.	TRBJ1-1	TGCGCCAGCAGCCAAGATATTAGGACAGCGAGTACTGAAGCTTTCTTT	CASSQDIRTASTEAFF
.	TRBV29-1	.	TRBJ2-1	TGCAGCGTTTTTTACAGTTACAATGAGCAGTTCTTC	CSVFYSYNEQFF
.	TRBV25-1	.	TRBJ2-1	TGTGCCAGCAGTGAACTGGAAGGTCAGTTCTTC	CASSELEGQFF
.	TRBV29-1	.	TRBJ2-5	TGCAGCGTTGAAGCGCGTCAGGGGCTCCAAGAGACCCAGTACTTC	CSVEARQGLQETQYF
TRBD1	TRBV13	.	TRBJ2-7	TGTGCCAGCAGCTCTCCGGGACAGAACTACGAGCAGTACTTC	CASSSPGQNYEQYF
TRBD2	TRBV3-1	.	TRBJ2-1	TGTGCCAGCAGCCTATCCCGGACTAGCGGGGGAGGGTATGAGCAGTTCTTC	CASSLSRTSGGGYEQFF
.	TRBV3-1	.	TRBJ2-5	TGTGCCAGCAGCCAAGATAGGGTAGTAGAGACCCAGTACTTC	CASSQDRVVETQYF
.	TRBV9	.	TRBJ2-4	TGTGCCAGCAGCGTTGCTGGGGGGCGCCAAAACATTCAGTACTTC	CASSVAGGRQNIQYF
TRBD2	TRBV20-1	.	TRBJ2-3	TGCAGTGCTAGAAAAGCGGGAGGAATAGATACGCAGTATTTT	CSARKAGGIDTQYF
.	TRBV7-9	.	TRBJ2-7	TGTGCCAGCAGCAAACAGGGTTCCTACGAGCAGTACTTC	CASSKQGSYEQYF
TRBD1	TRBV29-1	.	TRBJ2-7	TGCAGCGTTGATGGCGATGGTGGGGGGACAGGGGCCCTCTACGAGCAGTACTTC	CSVDGDGGGTGALYEQYF
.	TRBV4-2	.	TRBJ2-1	TGTGCCAGCAGCCAACCCCCAACTTTAGCGCAAAATGAGCAGTTCTTC	CASSQPPTLAQNEQFF
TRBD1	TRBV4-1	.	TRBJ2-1	TGCGCCAGCAGCCAAGAAACAGGGGACCCCTACAATGAGCAGTTCTTC	CASSQETGDPYNEQFF
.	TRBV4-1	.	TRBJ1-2	TGCGCCAGCAGCCAAGAACACTATTCGGGGGGCGGAGAGTATGGCTACACCTTC	CASSQEHYSGGGEYGYTF
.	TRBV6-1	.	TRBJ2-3	TGTGCCAGCAGTGATAGTTCGGACGGCCACACAGATACGCAGTATTTT	CASSDSSDGHTDTQYF
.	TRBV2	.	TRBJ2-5	TGTGCCAGCAGTGATAAAGGACGGCGTTTGTCGACCCAGTACTTC	CASSDKGRRLSTQYF
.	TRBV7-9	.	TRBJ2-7	TGTGCCAGCAGCCTTGCGGGACAGACCGAGCAGTACTTC	CASSLAGQTEQYF
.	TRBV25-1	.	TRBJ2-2	TGTGCCAGCAGGGAGAGCACCTTGACCACCGGGGAGCTGTTTTTT	CASRESTLTTGELFF
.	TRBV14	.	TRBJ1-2	TGTGCCAGCAGCCAAGATTGGGGAAATGCCTATGGCTACACCTTC	CASSQDWGNAYGYTF
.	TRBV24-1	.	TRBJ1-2	TGTGCCACCAGTGATCACCAGGGAACCCATGGCTACACCTTC	CATSDHQGTHGYTF
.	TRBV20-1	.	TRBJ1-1	TGCAGTGCTAGAGGGGGCACTGAAGCTTTCTTT	CSARGGTEAFF
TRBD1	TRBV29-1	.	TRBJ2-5	TGCAGCGTTGAAAACAGGGGGCTGGAAGATGATACCCAGTACTTC	CSVENRGLEDDTQYF
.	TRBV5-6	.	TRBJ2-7	TGTGCCAGCAGCTTGGAATATCGGGGATCCTACGAGCAGTACTTC	CASSLEYRGSYEQYF
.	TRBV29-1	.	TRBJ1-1	TGCAGCGTTGAAGAGGGGGGGCTGGAAGCTTTCTTT	CSVEEGGLEAFF
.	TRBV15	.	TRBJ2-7	TGTGCCACCAGCAGAGATCCCGAGACCTACGAGCAGTACTTC	CATSRDPETYEQYF
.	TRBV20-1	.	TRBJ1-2	TGCAGTGCACCGGACAAGGGACCTTATGGCTACACCTTC	CSAPDKGPYGYTF
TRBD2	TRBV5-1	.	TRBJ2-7	TGCGCCAGCAGCTTGACTAGCGGGAGTGGCGAGCAGTACTTC	CASSLTSGSGEQYF
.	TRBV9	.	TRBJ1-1	TGTGCCAGCAGCGTAGGTTCGCCTTCCACTGAAGCTTTCTTT	CASSVGSPSTEAFF
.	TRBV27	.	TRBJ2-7	TGTGCCAGCAGTCCGATACAGGGTTCCGAGCAGTACTTC	CASSPIQGSEQYF
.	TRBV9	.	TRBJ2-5	TGTGCCAGCAGACCGAAGAGCTCAGAGACCCAGTACTTC	CASRPKSSETQYF
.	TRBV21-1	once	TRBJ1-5	TGTGCCAGCAACCCAATGGAGGTGACGTCAGTTTATAGCAATCAGCCCCAGCATTTT	CASNPMEVTSVYSNQPQHF
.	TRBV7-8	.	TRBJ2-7	TGTGCCAGCAGCCCGACCCACTATGGCGAGCAGTACTTC	CASSPTHYGEQYF
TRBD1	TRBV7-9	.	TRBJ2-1	TGTGCCAGCAGCTCCAGGGGGATTGAGCAGTTCTTC	CASSSRGIEQFF
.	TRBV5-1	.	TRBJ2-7	TGCGCCAGCAGCGCCGATCTAGTCCTCCTTTCCGAGCAGTACTTC	CASSADLVLLSEQYF
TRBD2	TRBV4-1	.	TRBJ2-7	TGCGCCAGCAGCCGGTTAGCGGGGACCTCCTACGAGCAGTACTTC	CASSRLAGTSYEQYF
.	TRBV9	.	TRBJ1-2	TGTGCCAGCAGCGCAGGGAGTCGGGTCCATGGCTACACCTTC	CASSAGSRVHGYTF
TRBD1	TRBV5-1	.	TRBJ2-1	TGCGCCAGCAGCCTCCTGGACAGGGGGCTAAAGGACTTTTACAATGAGCAGTTCTTC	CASSLLDRGLKDFYNEQFF
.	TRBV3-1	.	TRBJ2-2	TGTGCCAGCAGCCAAGTATCGGGAATCGGGGAGCTGTTTTTT	CASSQVSGIGELFF
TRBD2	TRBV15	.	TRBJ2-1	TGTGCCACCAGCAGGTTCGGGGGGTCCTACAATGAGCAGTTCTTC	CATSRFGGSYNEQFF
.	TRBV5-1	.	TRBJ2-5	TGCGCCAGCAGCTTTTCGAAATCTGGGCAAGAGACCCAGTACTTC	CASSFSKSGQETQYF